This TCR beta chain comes out of a study of CD8 T cells in ankylosing spondylitis. V trimming: 6 bases; J trimming: 6 bases; junction bases outside the gene matches: 2. This CDR3 has 12 residues. From germline, CDR1 is ENHRY and CDR2 SYGVKD. TCRdb re-analysed the 5' RACE reads in MiXCR, keeping a single row per CDR3 protein. Seen here are 230,000 or so distinct CDR3 sequences, under 30% observed once, and the top ten hold more than 0.6%. Worth noting for this clonotype: Its antigen remains unknown.

Whole-study results and caveats: One TCR beta motif, made up of under ten highly homologous variants, appeared characteristic of ankylosing spondylitis blood.

Specimen: blood, either unsorted or a sorted T cell fraction (not recorded which). The sequence derives from a male donor with ankylosing spondylitis or in good health (not recorded which). The J gene is TRBJ1-2, the V gene TRBV10-3; 9 bases match TRBD1. DNA of the CDR3: TGTGCCATCAGCACAGGGGGCGATGGCTACACCTTC. It encodes CAISTGGDGYTF.